The rows below give T cell receptor beta chains drawn from one sample of a study of blood T cell repertoires in COVID-19. The assay was immunoSEQ multiplex PCR, and TCRdb's table has in-frame clones only and misses some. The sample consists of about 160,000 clones, about 80% of them appearing once. The sequenced sample was peripheral blood. These receptors were taken from a woman over 75 with acute or convalescent COVID-19. Both conserved end residues are part of each CDR3. The D gene is left open where the match is weak. The listing skips clone size in some rows; elsewhere it reads once, few, many or a size class.

TRBV7-2	.	TRBD1	TRBJ1-1	CASSLSRGRNTEAFF	TGTGCCAGCAGCTTGAGCAGGGGGCGGAACACTGAAGCTTTCTTT
TRBV19	once	TRBD2	TRBJ2-3	CATRGTSGSADTQYF	TGTGCCACCCGAGGGACTAGCGGGAGTGCAGATACGCAGTATTTT
TRBV20-1	.	.	TRBJ2-4	CSARGGDIQYF	TGCAGTGCTAGAGGGGGCGACATTCAGTACTTC
TRBV9	few	.	TRBJ2-2	CASSRGIVNTGELFF	TGTGCCAGCAGCCGCGGTATAGTAAACACCGGGGAGCTGTTTTTT
TRBV10-2	.	.	TRBJ2-6	CASSLTGFSGANVLTF	TGCGCCAGCAGTCTCACAGGGTTCTCTGGGGCCAACGTCCTGACTTTC
TRBV27	.	TRBD2	TRBJ2-1	CASSLSSLAGGSGYNEQFF	TGTGCCAGCAGTTTATCTTCACTAGCGGGAGGGTCGGGTTACAATGAGCAGTTCTTC
TRBV6-5	.	.	TRBJ2-1	CASSYSSGNEQFF	TGTGCCAGCAGTTACTCGTCGGGGAATGAGCAGTTCTTC
TRBV7-9	.	.	TRBJ1-5	CASTPGGRQPQHF	TGTGCCAGCACGCCGGGGGGCAGGCAGCCCCAGCATTTT
TRBV7-2	.	.	TRBJ1-5	CASSLSQGNQPQHF	TGTGCCAGCAGCTTATCCCAGGGCAATCAGCCCCAGCATTTT
TRBV2	.	TRBD1	TRBJ2-3	CASIRQGFSTDTQYF	TGTGCCAGTATTAGACAGGGCTTTAGCACAGATACGCAGTATTTT
TRBV11-2	.	.	TRBJ1-2	CASSLQEHYGYTF	TGTGCCAGCAGCTTACAAGAGCACTATGGCTACACCTTC
TRBV5-1	.	.	TRBJ2-1	CASSPRAGGFNEQFF	TGCGCCAGCAGCCCCCGGGCAGGAGGCTTTAATGAGCAGTTCTTC
TRBV24-1	.	TRBD1	TRBJ2-1	CATSDSSETGKYNEQFF	TGTGCCACCAGTGATTCTTCGGAGACAGGGAAATACAATGAGCAGTTCTTC
TRBV6-5	.	.	TRBJ1-1	CASSYRKQGPTQAFF	TGTGCCAGCAGTTACCGAAAACAGGGTCCTACGCAAGCTTTCTTT
TRBV7-2	.	.	TRBJ1-5	CASSLVAGGNQPQHF	TGTGCCAGCAGCTTAGTTGCAGGGGGCAATCAGCCCCAGCATTTT
TRBV10-1	.	TRBD2	TRBJ2-1	CASMGGNYNEQFF	TGCGCCAGCATGGGAGGGAACTACAATGAGCAGTTCTTC
TRBV11-3	.	.	TRBJ2-3	CASSGGTFFTDTQYF	TGTGCCAGCAGCGGGGGGACCTTCTTTACAGATACGCAGTATTTT
TRBV12-5	few	TRBD1	TRBJ1-2	CASGPPGTGRFGYTF	TGTGCTAGTGGCCCCCCCGGGACAGGGAGGTTTGGCTACACCTTC
TRBV5-1	.	TRBD1	TRBJ1-4	CASGTGVEEKLFF	TGCGCCAGCGGGACAGGCGTCGAAGAAAAACTGTTTTTT
TRBV7-9	.	.	TRBJ2-6	CASSSLKSYGANVLTF	TGTGCCAGCAGCTCCTTAAAGAGTTACGGGGCCAACGTCCTGACTTTC
TRBV30	.	TRBD1	TRBJ2-7	CAWDRGYEQYF	TGTGCCTGGGACAGGGGGTACGAGCAGTACTTC
TRBV3-1/TRBV3-2	.	.	TRBJ1-5	CASSPLNSNQPQHF	TGTGCCAGCAGCCCACTTAATAGCAATCAGCCCCAGCATTTT
TRBV29-1	.	.	TRBJ1-2	CSVVFPGTRHTFNYGYTF	TGCAGCGTTGTTTTTCCCGGGACACGGCACACCTTTAACTATGGCTACACCTTC
TRBV5-1	.	.	TRBJ1-1	CASSLQMNTEAFF	TGCGCCAGCAGCTTACAGATGAACACTGAAGCTTTCTTT
TRBV2	once	TRBD1	TRBJ1-1	CASDRESNTEAFF	TGTGCCAGCGACAGGGAGAGCAACACTGAAGCTTTCTTT
TRBV9	.	.	TRBJ1-5	CASSVAGDGNQPQHF	TGTGCCAGCAGCGTAGCAGGGGATGGCAATCAGCCCCAGCATTTT
TRBV5-6	.	TRBD2	TRBJ2-2	CASSLGLAGAGELFF	TGTGCCAGCAGCTTAGGACTAGCGGGTGCCGGGGAGCTGTTTTTT
TRBV6-5	once	.	TRBJ2-7	CASSYRFRTNQQQYF	TGTGCCAGCAGTTACCGCTTCCGGACTAATCAGCAGCAGTACTTC
TRBV9	once	.	TRBJ1-1	CASSSGRGWDTEAFF	TGTGCCAGCAGCTCCGGTCGGGGGTGGGACACTGAAGCTTTCTTT
TRBV6-1	.	.	TRBJ2-5	CASSEGAVQTQYF	TGTGCCAGCAGTGAAGGGGCAGTCCAGACCCAGTACTTC
TRBV18	.	TRBD2	TRBJ2-1	CASSQSRLALNEQFF	TGTGCCAGCTCACAAAGTCGACTAGCGTTGAATGAGCAGTTCTTC
TRBV7-8	.	.	TRBJ1-3	CASSLVSGVGNTIYF	TGTGCCAGCAGCTTAGTGTCGGGTGTTGGAAACACCATATATTTT
TRBV19	.	.	TRBJ1-5	CASNVIGRGGNQPQHF	TGTGCCAGTAATGTGATCGGCAGGGGTGGGAATCAGCCCCAGCATTTT
TRBV19	.	TRBD1	TRBJ1-1	CASSIQGAAEAFF	TGTGCCAGTAGTATTCAGGGGGCAGCTGAAGCTTTCTTT
TRBV5-1	.	.	TRBJ1-1	CASSPTGYTEAFF	TGCGCCAGCAGCCCTACAGGGTACACTGAAGCTTTCTTT
TRBV19	.	.	TRBJ1-2	CASSPGGGRADFYGYTF	TGTGCCAGTAGTCCGGGGGGAGGAAGAGCCGACTTCTATGGCTACACCTTC
TRBV16	.	.	TRBJ2-3	CASSQLGRTDTQYF	TGTGCCAGCAGCCAATTGGGCCGCACAGATACGCAGTATTTT
TRBV29-1	.	.	TRBJ2-1	CSVEGGDEQFF	TGCAGCGTTGAAGGCGGGGATGAGCAGTTCTTC